This T cell receptor (beta chain) was obtained from a study of coeliac disease (dated by TCRdb to between 2022 and 2023). Regarding the study in general: High-resolution HLA typing was unavailable, so biased TRBV7-2 usage was queried as a proof of principle. Small intestinal lymphocyte fractions from coeliac and non-coeliac patients were analysed in the study using next-generation sequencing of rearranged TRB and TRG CDR3 regions. The study set out to describe the TR repertoires of small intestinal T cells in active coeliac disease, refractory type I coeliac disease, and coeliac disease treated with a gluten-free diet. The full study included roughly 30 patients: some 22 with serologically confirmed coeliac disease and 8 controls with non-small intestinal disorders. TRB sequencing was successfully performed on samples from around 27 subjects, among which 20 to 25 paired bulk unsorted intraepithelial and lamina propria cell samples were included.

General study outcomes and caveats: In the authors' view, the approach was unsuitable for unbiased detection of gliadin-specific T cells, since gliadin-specific T cells are scarce and rarely shared between patients. Active coeliac intraepithelial and lamina propria samples had lower TRB and TRG repertoire clonality than controls, suggesting that diverse T cells were recruited. TRB repertoires were mostly private, with most amino acid sequences found in only one sample, and V-gene usage showed no significant difference between disease groups. High-purity fractions were not obtained when intraepithelial cells were separated from lamina propria cells, so cross-contamination between compartments was possible.

Cells were frozen in liquid nitrogen in DMSO/FBS as aliquots of hundreds of thousands of cells, with a single aliquot from each fraction going to sequencing. All 30 or so patients in the study underwent endoscopy and small intestinal biopsy. To release intraepithelial cells, biopsies were stirred at 37 degrees Celsius for one hour in RPMI containing EGTA, MgCl2 and 1% FBS. Genomic DNA was extracted from frozen unsorted cell fractions with the Qiagen DNeasy blood extraction kit. Library generation was performed with the immunoSEQ multiplex PCR assay. The TR loci were subjected to amplification by multiplexed PCR, for which V gene segments served as targets of the forward primers and J gene segments as targets of the reverse primers. The amplified CDR3 regions were sequenced using the Illumina HiSeq System. The paper's data handling went like this. Closely related reads were merged by a nearest-neighbour algorithm to remove PCR and sequencing errors and to collapse the data into unique sequences. Two measures summarised the repertoires: clonality, and T cell density, defined as TR molecules per amount of genomic DNA input. CDR3 amino acid sequences present in at least 80% of unsorted samples were defined as public TRs, and these public TRs were then tested for differential abundance between coeliac and control samples. Disease-group differences in clonality and density were tested with Kruskal-Wallis tests followed by Dunn post-tests. TCRdb limited this immuneACCESS table to in-frame rearrangements with V and J called. A share of clones is missing; checked studies link under half to unresolved V genes, and the rest is unexplained. V, J and clone size were drawn from that table, and D and trimming were deduced from the DNA. This sample comprises 300 to 500 clones, around 82% of them detected only once. The top ten hold approximately 15% of the sample.

In this sample, this clone turned up once. Its recognized antigen is unknown. Base qualities were left out, and no much larger clone turns up one base away. V has 6 bases trimmed and J has 5 bases trimmed; junction bases matching no gene number 4. The CDR3 goes from the cysteine to the phenylalanine over 14 residues. Just the 42-base CDR3 DNA is kept, in frame starting at base 1. In the germline V gene, CDR1 corresponds to MNHNS and CDR2 to SASEGT. The TCR was taken from a human donor without celiac disease. The V and J genes are TRBV6-1 and TRBJ1-5, with TRBD1 matching 10 junction bases. The sample taken for sequencing was intraepithelial lymphocytes from the gut. The label giving this sample's cell subset or site can be read as: intraepithelial cell (IEC) fraction of small intestinal biopsy. The nucleotide sequence is given as TGTGCCAGCAGAATAGGACAGGGGGATCAGCCCCAGCATTTT. This gives the protein CASRIGQGDQPQHF.